The 22 T cell receptor beta chains reported below all come from one sample, sequenced in a study of early T cells in non-severe SARS-CoV-2 infection. Each CDR3 protein is one row after TCRdb ran MiXCR on the 5' RACE reads. The sample records tens of thousands of distinct CDR3 sequences, roughly 10% being singletons. The sequenced sample consisted of whole blood. The receptor source for this set is an adult who was a healthcare worker with PCR-confirmed SARS-CoV-2 infection or an uninfected control (not recorded which).

The chain links TRBV20-1 to TRBJ2-3, with D possibly being TRBD2 (6 bases). The CDR3 is made up of 16 amino acids. Germline loops: CDR1 DFQATT, CDR2 SNEGSKA (reference sequence). Trimming left V 6 bases short and J 2 bases short, with 21 bases between. The CDR3 spells CSARPPSAGFTDTQYF. CDR3 nucleotides: TGCAGTGCCAGACCCCCCTCGGCGGGATTCACAGATACGCAGTATTTT.

Details on this clonotype: The junction departs from germline at one end; a sequencing error may be responsible. The J gene is TRBJ1-3, the V gene TRBV3-1; D is ambiguous. The germline V gene has CDR1 LGHDT and CDR2 YNNKEL (reference sequence). This CDR3 comprises 13 residues. This CDR3 reads CASTQTPGNTIYF. The CDR3 nucleotides are TGTGCCAGCACCCAAACCCCTGGAAACACCATATATTTT.

This clonotype was counted between two and nine times. The chain uses TRBV7-9 and TRBJ1-1; possibly TRBD1 for D (6 bases). The CDR3 covers 14 residues. Per the germline V gene, CDR1 is SEHNR and CDR2 is FQNEAQ (reference sequence). V lost 5 bases to trimming and J lost 3 bases, with 13 bases between them. CDR3 coding DNA: TGTGCCAGCAGCGCCAGGGGAGGCGACACTGAAGCTTTCTTT. It encodes CASSARGGDTEAFF.

J is TRBJ1-1 and V is TRBV18; 7 bases agree with TRBD1. Germline CDR1 and CDR2: KGHSH and LQKENI. The V segment lost 6 bases and the J segment 3 bases; nucleotides outside the gene matches: 10. The length of the CDR3 is 15 residues. CDR3 in amino acids: CASSPSQGFDTEAFF. Written as DNA, the CDR3 is TGTGCCAGCTCCCCTTCACAGGGGTTCGACACTGAAGCTTTCTTT.

This clonotype was seen ten or more times. This rearrangement joins TRBV7-9 to TRBJ2-3; D is perhaps TRBD2 (6 bases). CDR3 length: 14 residues. The V end was cut by 4 bases, the J end by 5 bases, with 13 bases between. The germline CDR1 and CDR2 sequences are SEHNR and FQNEAQ (reference sequence). The CDR3 nucleotides read TGTGCCAGCAGCTCCCGGGACTTAGGAGATACGCAGTATTTT. Protein: CASSSRDLGDTQYF.

This clonotype came up many times. The chain joins TRBV12-3 or TRBV12-4 to TRBJ2-5; D remains unclear. V lost 7 bases, J lost 2 bases, and 5 bases lay in between. The CDR3 totals 11 residues. The CDR3 DNA follows: TGTGCCAGCAACATACAAGAGACCCAGTACTTC. Amino acids: CASNIQETQYF.

The V gene is TRBV7-8, the J gene TRBJ2-1; 12 bases align to TRBD2. V trimming: 4 bases; J trimming: 6 bases; junction bases outside the gene matches: 13. This CDR3 has 18 residues. Per the germline V gene, CDR1 is SGHVS and CDR2 is FQNEAQ. DNA of the CDR3: TGTGCCAGCAGCTACCGGCCCCACTCTAGCGGGAGGGGCAATGAGCAGTTCTTC. It specifies CASSYRPHSSGRGNEQFF.

The rearrangement joins TRBV27 to TRBJ2-7; TRBD2 agrees at 11 bases. The V gene end was trimmed by 3 bases and the J gene end by 3 bases; junction bases not matched to a gene: 1. The CDR3 extends over 14 amino acids. Germline CDR1 MNHEY, CDR2 SMNVEV (reference sequence). CDR3 coding DNA: TGTGCCAGCAGTTTCGGGACTAGCGGCTACGAGCAGTACTTC. It is translated as CASSFGTSGYEQYF.

This clonotype has a count of ten or more. The chain uses TRBV2 and TRBJ2-1; TRBD2 matches 8 bases. CDR3 length equals 15 residues. V lost 2 bases, J lost 2 bases, and 2 bases stayed unmatched. CDR1 is SNHLY and CDR2 is FYNNEI in the germline V gene. Written as DNA, the CDR3 is TGTGCCAGCAGTGAAAAGCGGGGGACCTACAATGAGCAGTTCTTC. The encoded protein is CASSEKRGTYNEQFF.

The CDR3 sequence is CASSQLAGGYNEQFF. In nucleotides, the CDR3 is TGCGCCAGCAGCCAACTAGCGGGAGGGTACAATGAGCAGTTCTTC. The chain employs TRBV4-3 and TRBJ2-1; 12 nucleotides align to TRBD2. The CDR3 is 15 residues long. Germline CDR1 and CDR2: LGHNA and YSLEER. The J segment lost 4 bases and the V segment lost 2 bases, leaving 0 bases of the junction unmatched.

This chain links TRBV27 with TRBJ2-1; D call uncertain. The ends were cut back, 2 bases at V and 7 bases at J, with 18 bases in the middle. This CDR3 contains 16 residues. Germline CDR1 is MNHEY and CDR2 is SMNVEV (reference sequence). CDR3 protein: CASSLRSTVRGNEQFF. The CDR3 coding sequence is TGTGCCAGCAGTTTACGTTCGACGGTCCGAGGAAATGAGCAGTTCTTC.

This clonotype was observed many times. The V call is TRBV18, the J call TRBJ2-1, with D unclear. With 6 bases removed from V and 2 bases from J, the gap between germline ends came to 5 bases. Germline CDR1 is KGHSH and CDR2 is LQKENI. There are 12 residues in the CDR3. CDR3 nucleotides: TGTGCCAGCTCCGCGGCCTACAATGAGCAGTTCTTC. Protein sequence: CASSAAYNEQFF.

The chain combines TRBV12-3 or TRBV12-4 with TRBJ2-4; D gene uncertain. V lost 5 bases and J 2 bases, leaving 19 bases between the germline ends. The CDR3 is 17 amino acids. The CDR3 protein is CASSPPGVTAPKNIQYF. Here the CDR3 DNA reads TGTGCCAGCAGTCCCCCTGGGGTTACGGCGCCCAAAAACATTCAGTACTTC.

This clonotype was observed at least ten times. The chain couples TRBV6-5 to TRBJ2-7; possibly TRBD2 for D (5 bases). The CDR3 sequence is 15 residues long. Germline CDR1 is MNHEY and CDR2 is SVGAGI. V shed 5 bases and J shed 3 bases, with 17 bases lying between them. The CDR3 DNA follows: TGTGCCAGCAGTCCAACCGGCGGAGCGGTCTACGAGCAGTACTTC. Translation: CASSPTGGAVYEQYF.

V and J are TRBV29-1 and TRBJ1-2; no clear D. The CDR3 is 11 amino acids. Germline V gene data show CDR1 as SQVTM and CDR2 as ANQGSEA. V was pared by 7 bases and J by 0 bases, with 6 bases between. CDR3 nucleotide sequence: TGCAGCGCTGGGACTAACTATGGCTACACCTTC. Its translation: CSAGTNYGYTF. Full variable domain (rest looked up from reference TRBV29-1 and TRBJ1-2): SAVISQKPSRDICQRGTSLTIQCQVDSQVTMMFWYRQQPGQSLTLIATANQGSEATYESGFVIDKFPISRPNLTFSTLTVSNMSPEDSSIYLCSAGTNYGYTFGSGTRLTVV.

In regard to this clonotype: At one end the junction does not follow the germline gene, possibly because of a read error. The CDR3 here is CASSTGGANEQFF. The DNA for the CDR3 is TGTGCTAGCAGCACGGGGGGGGCGAATGAGCAGTTCTTC. The rearrangement links TRBV7-7 to TRBJ2-1; 8 positions agree with TRBD2. The germline V gene has CDR1 SSHAT and CDR2 FNYEAQ (reference sequence). The CDR3 covers 13 residues. Full variable domain (outside the CDR3, taken from reference TRBV7-7 and TRBJ2-1): GAGVSQSPRYKVTKRGQDVTLRCDPISSHATLYWYQQALGQGPEFLTYFNYEAQPDKSGLPSDRFSAERPEGSISTLTIQRTEQRDSAMYRCASSTGGANEQFFGPGTRLTVL.

The chain joins TRBV2 to TRBJ2-1; 7 bases are a match to TRBD2. After removal of 7 bases from V and 9 bases from J, the junction contained 0 bases not matched to a gene. Germline assignment: CDR1 SNHLY and CDR2 FYNNEI. The CDR3 length is 10 residues. The CDR3 protein is CASTGGEQFF. CDR3 sequence (DNA): TGTGCCAGCACGGGAGGTGAGCAGTTCTTC.

The chain recombines TRBV18 with TRBJ2-1, with D perhaps TRBD2 (6 bases). This CDR3 spans 16 amino acids. Trimming took off 3 bases at V and 6 bases at J, with 18 bases between the two ends. Germline values: CDR1 KGHSH, CDR2 LQKENI. For the CDR3, the DNA is TGTGCCAGCTCACCGGTGGTAAGCGGGCCGATCAATGAGCAGTTCTTC. The encoded protein is CASSPVVSGPINEQFF.

This clonotype was counted at least ten times. The rearrangement joins TRBV7-2 to TRBJ2-1; no firm D call. The CDR3 is 11 residues long. Trimming removed 4 bases at V and 8 bases at J, with 6 bases between. Germline V CDR1 and CDR2: SGHTA, FQGNSA. CDR3 sequence reads: CASSSLYEQFF. The CDR3 DNA follows: TGTGCCAGCAGCTCCCTTTATGAGCAGTTCTTC.

V is TRBV7-9 and J is TRBJ2-5, with TRBD2 matching over 14 bases. V was pared by 6 bases and J by 5 bases, with 5 bases of the junction left unmatched. This CDR3 is built from 15 residues. Germline CDR1 SEHNR, CDR2 FQNEAQ (reference sequence). CDR3 in amino acids: CASRSRLAGGETQYF. The CDR3, as DNA: TGTGCCAGCAGGAGCAGACTAGCGGGAGGGGAGACCCAGTACTTC.

This clonotype was detected a few times. The DNA for the CDR3 is TGTGCCAGCTCACCAAATATCCAAGAGACCCAGTACTTC. Its protein is CASSPNIQETQYF. The V gene is TRBV18, the J gene TRBJ2-5; no reliable D call. The germline V gene has CDR1 KGHSH and CDR2 LQKENI. V lost 2 bases, J lost 1 base, and 5 bases lay in between. This CDR3 contains 13 residues.

This clonotype occurred a few times. This chain links TRBV14 with TRBJ2-7; D is possibly TRBD1 or TRBD2 (5 bases each). Germline values: CDR1 SGHDN, CDR2 FVKESK. The CDR3 spans 15 residues. Trimming pared 3 bases from V and 7 bases from J, leaving 19 bases between. CDR3 region: CASSQGPPSLQEQYF. The CDR3 DNA reads as TGTGCCAGCAGCCAGGGACCGCCCTCTTTGCAGGAGCAGTACTTC.